The T cell receptor beta chain described here comes from a study of blood T cells in healthy people across ages (dated by TCRdb to between 2014 and 2017). In terms of the full investigation: In model experiments, template switching captured about one uniquely barcoded TCR beta cDNA molecule for every two T cells. Using deep sequencing normalized with unique cDNA molecular identifiers, the study measured how TCR beta repertoire diversity changes with age. The donors were divided into four age groups: young (average roughly 17 years), middle-aged (about 40), aged (roughly 66) and long-lived (approximately 74). To avoid experimental bias, donors of different ages were spread randomly across the sequencing lanes. For two donors (one aged 18 to 29 and one aged 80 or older), the study analyzed two additional independent replicas of 1 million unique cDNA reads from the same blood draw. Summary of the overall study and its limitations: A strong correlation was found between observed TCR beta diversity and the percentage of naive T cells measured by flow cytometry. Since profiling was done on bulk unsorted PBMCs, naive and antigen-experienced compartments could not be conclusively compared. Donor CMV infection status was unknown, potentially confounding age-related changes in expanded clonotypes. As age increased, observed TCR beta diversity per million T cells dropped in a roughly linear way, and a significant reduction was already evident by age 40. Compared with the aged group, more naive CD4+ T cells, fewer expanded clones and increased TCR diversity were shown by the long-lived group, suggesting age selection. Estimates of total diversity based on one million sequenced T cells were considered lower bounds and underestimates.

This clonotype was seen a few times. There is no known antigen for this receptor. No much larger clone is present one base from it, and per-base qualities are unavailable. The CDR3 has 10 amino acids, counting the end cysteine and phenylalanine. Kept here is only the CDR3 DNA, which spans 30 bases and is read in frame from base 1. The protocol used for the library was 5' RACE. TCRdb shows the sequencer as Illumina HiSeq 2500. A second PCR of roughly 7 to 11 cycles was run with a J-beta primer mix and a sample-barcoded 5' primer. Each TCR beta cDNA molecule received a unique molecular identifier from a template-switch 5' adaptor carrying 12 random nucleotides. Each sample yielded at least 3 million CDR3-containing paired-end reads. The Mint cDNA synthesis kit, primed by a TRBC-specific oligonucleotide, was used to synthesize first-strand cDNA from all RNA. Following uracil-DNA glycosylase treatment, all cDNA underwent a first 18-cycle PCR with the universal primers M1SS and BC2_uni_R. In the authors' own workflow: For normalization, 1 million high-quality reads were randomly selected from each sample, with every read carrying a distinct molecular identifier. Reads with shared molecular identifiers were discarded instead of being binned into consensus sequences. MiTCR, run with a Q25 quality threshold and the strictest error-elimination algorithm, handled CDR3 identification, clonotype clustering and error correction. A nonparametric unseen species model using Euler transformation provided a lower-bound estimate of total TCR beta diversity. TCRdb reanalyzed the raw reads on its own, using fastp at Q25 for trimming and MiXCR for clone calling, and kept in-frame beta chains. Rows are combined by CDR3 protein, so each entry shows the most common genes and DNA. The V and J calls were determined by TCRdb, not by the authors. This sample has some 1.5 million distinct CDR3 sequences in its table, and roughly 27% of those were observed once. Around 7.7% of the sample rests with the top ten.

The roughly 37 donors, aged roughly 6 to 90 years, were systemically healthy Caucasian individuals from Russia. Each donor gave roughly 9 milliliters of peripheral blood, drawn into EDTA-treated Vacutainer tubes. Ficoll-Paque density-gradient centrifugation was used to isolate PBMCs, with at least 6 million per sample. Trizol reagent was used to extract total RNA from the PBMCs, yielding at least 6 micrograms per sample. For every donor, flow cytometry on a PBMC aliquot measured the percentage of naive CD45RAhigh/CD27high T cells. The sequence links TRBV21-1 to TRBJ2-7. TRBV21-1 is annotated as a pseudogene. Sample: blood. The origin of this receptor is a woman aged 25-40 years in good health. The CDR3 reads as follows: CASDKYEQYF. The nucleotides read TGTGCCAGCGATAAGTACGAGCAGTACTTC.